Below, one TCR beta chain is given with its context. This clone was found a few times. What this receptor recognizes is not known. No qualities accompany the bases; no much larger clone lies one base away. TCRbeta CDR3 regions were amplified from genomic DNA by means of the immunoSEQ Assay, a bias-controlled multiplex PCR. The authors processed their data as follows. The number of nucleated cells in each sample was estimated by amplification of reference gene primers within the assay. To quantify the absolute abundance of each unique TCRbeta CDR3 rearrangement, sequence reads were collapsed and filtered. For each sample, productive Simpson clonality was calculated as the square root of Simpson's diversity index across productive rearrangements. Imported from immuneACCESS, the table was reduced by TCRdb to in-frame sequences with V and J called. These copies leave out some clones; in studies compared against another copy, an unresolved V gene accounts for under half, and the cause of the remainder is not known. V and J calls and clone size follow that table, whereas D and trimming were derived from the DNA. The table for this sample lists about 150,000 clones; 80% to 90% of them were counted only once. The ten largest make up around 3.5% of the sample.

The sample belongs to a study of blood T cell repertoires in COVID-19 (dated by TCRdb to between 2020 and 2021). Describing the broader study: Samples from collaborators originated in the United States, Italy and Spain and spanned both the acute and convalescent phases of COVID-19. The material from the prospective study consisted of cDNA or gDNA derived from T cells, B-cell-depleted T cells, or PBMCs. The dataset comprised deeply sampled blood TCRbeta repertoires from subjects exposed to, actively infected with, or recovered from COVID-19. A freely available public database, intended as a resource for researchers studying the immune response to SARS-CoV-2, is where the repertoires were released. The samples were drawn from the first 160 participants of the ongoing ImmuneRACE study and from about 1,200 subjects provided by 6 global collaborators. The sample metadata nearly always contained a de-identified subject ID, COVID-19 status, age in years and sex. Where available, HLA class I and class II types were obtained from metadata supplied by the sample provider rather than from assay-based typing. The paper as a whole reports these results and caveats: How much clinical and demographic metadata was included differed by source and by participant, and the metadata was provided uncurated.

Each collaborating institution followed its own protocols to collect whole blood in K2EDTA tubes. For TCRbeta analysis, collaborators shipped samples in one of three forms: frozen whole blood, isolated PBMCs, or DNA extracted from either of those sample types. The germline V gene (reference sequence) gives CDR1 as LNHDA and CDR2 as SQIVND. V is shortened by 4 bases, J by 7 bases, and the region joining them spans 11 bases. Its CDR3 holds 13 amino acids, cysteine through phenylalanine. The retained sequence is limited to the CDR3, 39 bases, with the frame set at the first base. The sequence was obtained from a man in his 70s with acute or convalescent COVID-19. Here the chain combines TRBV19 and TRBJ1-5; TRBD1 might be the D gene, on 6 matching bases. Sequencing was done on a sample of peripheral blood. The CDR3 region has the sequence CASSSGGRQPQHF. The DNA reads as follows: TGTGCCAGTAGTAGCGGGGGCAGGCAGCCCCAGCATTTT.